This paragraph reports one TCR beta chain. Its specificity is unknown. Germline-derived CDR1 and CDR2 are SGHVS and FQNEAQ. Trimming shortened V by 1 base and J by 2 bases, and 6 bases separated the two germline ends. The CDR3 is made up of 13 amino acids. The sample's time point: week 5, during vaccination. The investigators gave 300 ug of mutant IDH1 20-mer peptide in each vaccine dose, together with topical imiquimod. This specimen belongs to a study of a mutant IDH1 vaccine in newly diagnosed glioma. Study-wide context: Onset of vaccination occurred 4-6 weeks following radiotherapy alone, or with temozolomide cycles. Treated patients were approximately 62% male, approximately 40% female, mean age 40.4 years. Former treatment meant radiotherapy, temozolomide, or both; the majority had gotten both. Study outcomes and limitations: Pseudoprogression apparently tracked independently of changes in top peripheral T cell clonotypes.

Generated by immunoSEQ multiplex PCR, the TCRdb table keeps only in-frame clones and is missing some. The data contain about 38,000 clones, roughly 74% of them singletons. This rearrangement joins TRBV7-8 to TRBJ2-7, with unresolved D. Sequences were derived from PBMCs, sampled from a glioma patient whose treatment included an IDH1 peptide vaccine. The receptor was isolated from a man between 35 and 55 years old with glioma. CDR3 protein: CASSLGRTYEQYF. DNA of the CDR3: TGTGCCAGCAGCTTAGGCAGAACCTACGAGCAGTACTTC.